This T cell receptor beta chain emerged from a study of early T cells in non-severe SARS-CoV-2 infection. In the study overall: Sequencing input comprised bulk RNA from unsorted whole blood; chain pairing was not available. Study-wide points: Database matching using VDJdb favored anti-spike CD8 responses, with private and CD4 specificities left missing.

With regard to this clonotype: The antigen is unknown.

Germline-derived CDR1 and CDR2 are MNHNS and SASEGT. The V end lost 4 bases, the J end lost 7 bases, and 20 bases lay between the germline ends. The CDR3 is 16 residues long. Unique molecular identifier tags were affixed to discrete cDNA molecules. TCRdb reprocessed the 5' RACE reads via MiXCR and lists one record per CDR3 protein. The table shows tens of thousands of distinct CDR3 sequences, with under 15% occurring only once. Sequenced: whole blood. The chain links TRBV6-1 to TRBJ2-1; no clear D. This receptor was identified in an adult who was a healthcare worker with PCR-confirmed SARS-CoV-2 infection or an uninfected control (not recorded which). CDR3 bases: TGTGCCAGCAGTGTTTCGCCAGGCCTCCTGTCTAATGAGCAGTTCTTC. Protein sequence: CASSVSPGLLSNEQFF.